The text below deals with one TCR beta chain. Its specificity is not known. This entry comes from a study of OX40 agonist ivuxolimab in advanced cancers. Measured with immunoSEQ multiplex PCR; TCRdb has only the in-frame clones, and not every one. The sample lists 60,000 to 80,000 clones; 86% were seen once. Study conclusions and caveats: In general, CD8+ T cells held more expanded clones than CD4+ did, on average.

The starting material was CD4+ or CD8+ T cells sorted from blood, obtained in a trial of the OX40 agonist ivuxolimab. This sequence was found in an adult with an advanced solid tumor such as melanoma, head and neck, liver or kidney cancer.

The CDR3 bases are TGTGCCAGCAGTCAACAGGGCAGCGGGAACACTGAAGCTTTCTTT. Its protein is CASSQQGSGNTEAFF. V usage is TRBV9 and J usage is TRBJ1-1; tentative D call: TRBD1 (6 bases). The V end was cut by 5 bases, the J end by 1 base, with 15 bases between. Germline V gives CDR1 SGDLS, CDR2 YYNGEE. The length of the CDR3 is 15 residues. Full variable domain (missing parts from reference TRBV9 and TRBJ1-1): DSGVTQTPKHLITATGQRVTLRCSPRSGDLSVYWYQQSLDQGLQFLIQYYNGEERAKGNILERFSAQQFPDLHSELNLSSLELGDSALYFCASSQQGSGNTEAFFGQGTRLTVV.